The clone carrying this T cell receptor beta chain showed up just a few times. Germline V gene data show CDR1 as SGHNT and CDR2 as YENEEA. Trimming removed 1 base at V and 9 bases at J, with 7 bases between. The CDR3 runs 13 residues. This specimen comes from a study of memory CD4+ T cells and cytomegalovirus serostatus. Single viable CD3+CD4+CD8-CD45RO+ cells were sorted as the memory CD4+ T cells. Repertoires were generated with immunoSEQ multiplex PCR, while TCRdb's copy carries only in-frame clones and drops some. The sample records tens of thousands of clones, 65% to 85% being singletons. The sample taken for sequencing was memory CD4+ T cells from blood. The V and J genes are TRBV11-3 and TRBJ1-6, with D perhaps matching TRBD1 (6 bases). This clonotype originated in an adult in good health and CMV-seronegative. The CDR3 loop reads CASSLGQASPLHF. CDR3 DNA sequence: TGTGCCAGCAGCTTAGGACAGGCTTCACCCCTCCACTTT.